This is a list of T cell receptor beta chains from one sample in a study of blood T cell repertoires in COVID-19. Only in-frame clones appear in the TCRdb table, and some are missing; sequencing was by immunoSEQ multiplex PCR. The sample holds tens of thousands of clones; around nine tenths are singletons and the top ten take approximately 15%. The sequenced sample was peripheral blood. Every receptor here comes from an elderly man with acute or convalescent COVID-19. Both conserved end residues are part of each CDR3. The order of the fields is CDR3 DNA, CDR3 protein, V gene, J gene, D gene, clone size. The D gene is left open where the match is weak. The listing skips clone size in some rows; elsewhere it reads once, few, many or a size class.

cdr3_nt: TGTGCCAGTAGTCCCAGTGGAGTTAACTATGGCTACACCTTC; cdr3_aa: CASSPSGVNYGYTF; v_call: TRBV19; j_call: TRBJ1-2; d_call: NA; clone_size: NA
cdr3_nt: TGTGCCAGCAGCTTTACCGGTCGAGAGACCCAGTACTTC; cdr3_aa: CASSFTGRETQYF; v_call: TRBV7-2; j_call: TRBJ2-5; d_call: NA; clone_size: NA
cdr3_nt: TGTGCCAGCAGCGTAGTTGCGGGGGATCAGCCCCAGCATTTT; cdr3_aa: CASSVVAGDQPQHF; v_call: TRBV6-5; j_call: TRBJ1-5; d_call: NA; clone_size: NA
cdr3_nt: TGTGCCAGCAGCTTACCAGGGCCAGATACGCAGTATTTT; cdr3_aa: CASSLPGPDTQYF; v_call: TRBV7-9; j_call: TRBJ2-3; d_call: NA; clone_size: NA
cdr3_nt: TGTGCCAGCAGCGTAGAACAGGGCTTTGGAAACACCATATATTTT; cdr3_aa: CASSVEQGFGNTIYF; v_call: TRBV9; j_call: TRBJ1-3; d_call: NA; clone_size: NA
cdr3_nt: TGTGCCAGCTCACCGGCCCAGGGGATATACGAGCAGTACTTC; cdr3_aa: CASSPAQGIYEQYF; v_call: TRBV18; j_call: TRBJ2-7; d_call: NA; clone_size: NA
cdr3_nt: TGTGCCAGCACGTGGGGGGGCAATGAGCAGTTCTTC; cdr3_aa: CASTWGGNEQFF; v_call: TRBV5-5; j_call: TRBJ2-1; d_call: TRBD2; clone_size: NA
cdr3_nt: TGTGCCAGCATCCTCTCAAGGGGGCGACTGAACACTGAAGCTTTCTTT; cdr3_aa: CASILSRGRLNTEAFF; v_call: TRBV28; j_call: TRBJ1-1; d_call: TRBD1; clone_size: NA
cdr3_nt: TGTGCCAGTAGTATAGGAGCGGGCTCCGGGGAGCTGTTTTTT; cdr3_aa: CASSIGAGSGELFF; v_call: TRBV19; j_call: TRBJ2-2; d_call: NA; clone_size: NA
cdr3_nt: TGTGCCAGTAAATCGGGACAGCAGGGCAAGCCCCAGCATTTT; cdr3_aa: CASKSGQQGKPQHF; v_call: TRBV19; j_call: TRBJ1-5; d_call: TRBD1; clone_size: NA
cdr3_nt: TGTGCCAGCAGCAGCACAGGGGCCTATGGCTACACCTTC; cdr3_aa: CASSSTGAYGYTF; v_call: TRBV12-3/TRBV12-4; j_call: TRBJ1-2; d_call: TRBD1; clone_size: NA
cdr3_nt: TGTGCCAGCAGCTCAGTCGGACAGGAGAACACTGAAGCTTTCTTT; cdr3_aa: CASSSVGQENTEAFF; v_call: TRBV7-8; j_call: TRBJ1-1; d_call: TRBD1; clone_size: NA
cdr3_nt: TGTGCCAGCAGCGTAGATCCAGACACAGATACGCAGTATTTT; cdr3_aa: CASSVDPDTDTQYF; v_call: TRBV9; j_call: TRBJ2-3; d_call: NA; clone_size: NA
cdr3_nt: TGTGCCAGCAGCCGGGACAGGGGCACAGATACGCAGTATTTT; cdr3_aa: CASSRDRGTDTQYF; v_call: TRBV28; j_call: TRBJ2-3; d_call: TRBD1; clone_size: NA
cdr3_nt: TGCGCCAGCAGCCAAGGCTTCCTGACAGGGAGGTACGAGCAGTACTTC; cdr3_aa: CASSQGFLTGRYEQYF; v_call: TRBV4-1; j_call: TRBJ2-7; d_call: NA; clone_size: NA
cdr3_nt: TGTGCCAGTAGTGGCCTAGCGGGGTACCAAGAGACCCAGTACTTC; cdr3_aa: CASSGLAGYQETQYF; v_call: TRBV19; j_call: TRBJ2-5; d_call: TRBD2; clone_size: NA
cdr3_nt: TGTGCCAGCAACAGGGGTGGCCAAGAGACCCAGTACTTC; cdr3_aa: CASNRGGQETQYF; v_call: TRBV28; j_call: TRBJ2-5; d_call: TRBD1; clone_size: NA
cdr3_nt: TGTGCCAGTAGTATCGGGACTAGTCGGGAAAAACTGTTTTTT; cdr3_aa: CASSIGTSREKLFF; v_call: TRBV19; j_call: TRBJ1-4; d_call: NA; clone_size: NA
cdr3_nt: TGTGCCAGCCGGCAGGGTTCCTACAATGAGCAGTTCTTC; cdr3_aa: CASRQGSYNEQFF; v_call: TRBV7-9; j_call: TRBJ2-1; d_call: NA; clone_size: NA
cdr3_nt: TGCGCCAGCAGCCCGGGACTCTTCTCCTACAATGAGCAGTTCTTC; cdr3_aa: CASSPGLFSYNEQFF; v_call: TRBV5-1; j_call: TRBJ2-1; d_call: NA; clone_size: NA
cdr3_nt: TGTGCCAGCGGGGGAGGTCAAGAGACCCAGTACTTC; cdr3_aa: CASGGGQETQYF; v_call: TRBV3-1/TRBV3-2; j_call: TRBJ2-5; d_call: NA; clone_size: NA
cdr3_nt: TGTGCCAGCAGCCAAGGGCAGGGGGCGACTTGGTATGGCTACACCTTC; cdr3_aa: CASSQGQGATWYGYTF; v_call: TRBV3-1/TRBV3-2; j_call: TRBJ1-2; d_call: TRBD1; clone_size: NA
cdr3_nt: TGTGCCAGCAGCAATACAGGGGCCACGCAGTATTTT; cdr3_aa: CASSNTGATQYF; v_call: TRBV7-2; j_call: TRBJ2-3; d_call: TRBD1; clone_size: NA
cdr3_nt: TGTGCCAGTAGTTCCTCTAGCAATCAGCCCCAGCATTTT; cdr3_aa: CASSSSSNQPQHF; v_call: TRBV19; j_call: TRBJ1-5; d_call: NA; clone_size: NA
cdr3_nt: TGTGCCATCAGTGATGAGACAGGGGAGCTGTTTTTT; cdr3_aa: CAISDETGELFF; v_call: TRBV10-3; j_call: TRBJ2-2; d_call: NA; clone_size: NA
cdr3_nt: TGTGCCAGCAGCGCCCCGGGGCAGTACTTC; cdr3_aa: CASSAPGQYF; v_call: TRBV9; j_call: TRBJ2-7; d_call: NA; clone_size: NA
cdr3_nt: TGTGCCAGCAGCTCCAGGGAGGCGGAGCTGTTTTTT; cdr3_aa: CASSSREAELFF; v_call: TRBV5-4; j_call: TRBJ2-2; d_call: NA; clone_size: NA
cdr3_nt: TGTGCCAGCAGTCATAGCGGGGGGAACAATGAGCAGTTCTTC; cdr3_aa: CASSHSGGNNEQFF; v_call: TRBV6-5; j_call: TRBJ2-1; d_call: TRBD2; clone_size: NA
cdr3_nt: TGTGCCAGCAGCGAACAAACTAGCAATGAGCAGTTCTTC; cdr3_aa: CASSEQTSNEQFF; v_call: TRBV25-1; j_call: TRBJ2-1; d_call: NA; clone_size: NA
cdr3_nt: TGTGCCAGTAGTATCACAGGGGACAATCAGCCCCAGCATTTT; cdr3_aa: CASSITGDNQPQHF; v_call: TRBV19; j_call: TRBJ1-5; d_call: TRBD1; clone_size: NA
cdr3_nt: TGTGCTAGTGCCTTGTGGACTAGCGGCGCCTACGAGCAGTACTTC; cdr3_aa: CASALWTSGAYEQYF; v_call: TRBV12-5; j_call: TRBJ2-7; d_call: TRBD2; clone_size: NA
cdr3_nt: TGTGCCAGCTCACCACTGGTGACAGGGGCAGGCACCGGGGAGCTGTTTTTT; cdr3_aa: CASSPLVTGAGTGELFF; v_call: TRBV18; j_call: TRBJ2-2; d_call: TRBD1; clone_size: NA
cdr3_nt: TGTGCCAGCAGACCGAGATGGACGGACAGGGGCACCGGGGAGCTGTTTTTT; cdr3_aa: CASRPRWTDRGTGELFF; v_call: TRBV5-8; j_call: TRBJ2-2; d_call: TRBD1; clone_size: NA
cdr3_nt: TGTGCCAGCAGCCCCCAGGGGGGACAAAGGAGCACAGATACGCAGTATTTT; cdr3_aa: CASSPQGGQRSTDTQYF; v_call: TRBV9; j_call: TRBJ2-3; d_call: NA; clone_size: NA
cdr3_nt: TGTGCCAGTACCGGTCAGGGGTACTATGGCTACACCTTC; cdr3_aa: CASTGQGYYGYTF; v_call: TRBV19; j_call: TRBJ1-2; d_call: NA; clone_size: NA
cdr3_nt: TGTGCCAGCACCGCCGGGTGGGACGAGCAGTACTTC; cdr3_aa: CASTAGWDEQYF; v_call: TRBV12-3/TRBV12-4; j_call: TRBJ2-7; d_call: NA; clone_size: NA
cdr3_nt: TGCGCCAGCAGCCATAGTCACAGGGGGCTGGGAGAGACCCAGTACTTC; cdr3_aa: CASSHSHRGLGETQYF; v_call: TRBV5-1; j_call: TRBJ2-5; d_call: TRBD1; clone_size: NA
cdr3_nt: TGTGCCAGCAGTTTTTCCCCCATGGGGGAGCTGTTTTTT; cdr3_aa: CASSFSPMGELFF; v_call: TRBV27; j_call: TRBJ2-2; d_call: NA; clone_size: NA
cdr3_nt: TGTGCCAGCAGTGTCCCGGGACTGGGTTCCTACGAGCAGTACTTC; cdr3_aa: CASSVPGLGSYEQYF; v_call: TRBV28; j_call: TRBJ2-7; d_call: NA; clone_size: NA
cdr3_nt: TGTGCCAGCAGCTTCAACTCGGGGGGCAGGACCGGGGAGCTGTTTTTT; cdr3_aa: CASSFNSGGRTGELFF; v_call: TRBV11-2; j_call: TRBJ2-2; d_call: NA; clone_size: few
cdr3_nt: TGTGCCAGCAGTTACGCGGGGTTAGAAGAAAAACTGTTTTTT; cdr3_aa: CASSYAGLEEKLFF; v_call: TRBV28; j_call: TRBJ1-4; d_call: NA; clone_size: NA
cdr3_nt: TGTGCCAGCAGCTTAGGCGGGACAGCGAACACCGGGGAGCTGTTTTTT; cdr3_aa: CASSLGGTANTGELFF; v_call: TRBV7-6; j_call: TRBJ2-2; d_call: NA; clone_size: NA
cdr3_nt: TGTGCCATCAGTGAGGGGGCGGGGGGCTCCTACAATGAGCAGTTCTTC; cdr3_aa: CAISEGAGGSYNEQFF; v_call: TRBV10-3; j_call: TRBJ2-1; d_call: TRBD2; clone_size: NA
cdr3_nt: TGTGCCAGCAGCAAGATCGGGAATGGTAATGAAAAACTGTTTTTT; cdr3_aa: CASSKIGNGNEKLFF; v_call: TRBV3-1/TRBV3-2; j_call: TRBJ1-4; d_call: NA; clone_size: few
cdr3_nt: TGTGCCAGCAGCTCCTTACAGGGGGCCCCTGGAAACACCATATATTTT; cdr3_aa: CASSSLQGAPGNTIYF; v_call: TRBV5-5; j_call: TRBJ1-3; d_call: TRBD1; clone_size: NA
cdr3_nt: TGTGCCAGCAGCTTAGGCCCCCCGGGAGCGGGGGGCCAAGTGACCCAGTACTTC; cdr3_aa: CASSLGPPGAGGQVTQYF; v_call: TRBV7-2; j_call: TRBJ2-5; d_call: TRBD2; clone_size: NA
cdr3_nt: TGTGCCAGCAGCTTAGCGAGGGGCAATCAGCCCCAGCATTTT; cdr3_aa: CASSLARGNQPQHF; v_call: TRBV7-8; j_call: TRBJ1-5; d_call: NA; clone_size: NA
cdr3_nt: TGTGCCAGCAGTTCACAGGGGCCCGAAGCTTTCTTT; cdr3_aa: CASSSQGPEAFF; v_call: TRBV12-3/TRBV12-4; j_call: TRBJ1-1; d_call: TRBD1; clone_size: once
cdr3_nt: TGTGCCAGCAGTGAGGGGGCCCGCGGGGAGACCCAGTACTTC; cdr3_aa: CASSEGARGETQYF; v_call: TRBV2; j_call: TRBJ2-5; d_call: NA; clone_size: NA
cdr3_nt: TGTGCCAGCAGCCAAGCGGGGGGGGATAATTCACCCCTCCACTTT; cdr3_aa: CASSQAGGDNSPLHF; v_call: TRBV14; j_call: TRBJ1-6; d_call: NA; clone_size: NA
cdr3_nt: TGTGCCAGCAGTCCCGACAGGGGGTTTGGGCCCCAGCATTTT; cdr3_aa: CASSPDRGFGPQHF; v_call: TRBV27; j_call: TRBJ1-5; d_call: TRBD1; clone_size: few
cdr3_nt: TGTGCCTGGATGTTGGGAGGGGTGCCCTCCACTGAAGCTTTCTTT; cdr3_aa: CAWMLGGVPSTEAFF; v_call: TRBV30; j_call: TRBJ1-1; d_call: NA; clone_size: NA
cdr3_nt: TGTGCCAGCAGCTTACTTACGGGGGGGCGGAGTGAGCAGTTCTTC; cdr3_aa: CASSLLTGGRSEQFF; v_call: TRBV7-2; j_call: TRBJ2-1; d_call: TRBD2; clone_size: NA
cdr3_nt: TGTGCCAGCAGCGTGGGACAGCCCAATGAAAAACTGTTTTTT; cdr3_aa: CASSVGQPNEKLFF; v_call: TRBV9; j_call: TRBJ1-4; d_call: TRBD1; clone_size: NA
cdr3_nt: TGCGCCAGCAGCACATCCGGGACAGGGGGCCTTGGCTACACCTTC; cdr3_aa: CASSTSGTGGLGYTF; v_call: TRBV5-1; j_call: TRBJ1-2; d_call: TRBD1; clone_size: NA
cdr3_nt: TGTGCCAGCAGCTTTAGTCTAGAAAGCACAGATACGCAGTATTTT; cdr3_aa: CASSFSLESTDTQYF; v_call: TRBV11-2; j_call: TRBJ2-3; d_call: NA; clone_size: NA
cdr3_nt: TGTGCCAGCAGCGAGCCGGGACTAGCGGGGGGAGATACGCAGTATTTT; cdr3_aa: CASSEPGLAGGDTQYF; v_call: TRBV7-9; j_call: TRBJ2-3; d_call: TRBD2; clone_size: NA
cdr3_nt: TGTGCCTCCCGAGGGGGCAGGGGAGCCACCGGGGAGCTGTTTTTT; cdr3_aa: CASRGGRGATGELFF; v_call: TRBV2; j_call: TRBJ2-2; d_call: TRBD1; clone_size: NA
cdr3_nt: TGTGCCAGCAGCCCAGGGGACAGGATCACTGGAAACACCATATATTTT; cdr3_aa: CASSPGDRITGNTIYF; v_call: TRBV11-2; j_call: TRBJ1-3; d_call: TRBD1; clone_size: NA
cdr3_nt: TGTGCCAGCAGCCCCGACATTCAGAACACTGAAGCTTTCTTT; cdr3_aa: CASSPDIQNTEAFF; v_call: TRBV7-8; j_call: TRBJ1-1; d_call: NA; clone_size: NA